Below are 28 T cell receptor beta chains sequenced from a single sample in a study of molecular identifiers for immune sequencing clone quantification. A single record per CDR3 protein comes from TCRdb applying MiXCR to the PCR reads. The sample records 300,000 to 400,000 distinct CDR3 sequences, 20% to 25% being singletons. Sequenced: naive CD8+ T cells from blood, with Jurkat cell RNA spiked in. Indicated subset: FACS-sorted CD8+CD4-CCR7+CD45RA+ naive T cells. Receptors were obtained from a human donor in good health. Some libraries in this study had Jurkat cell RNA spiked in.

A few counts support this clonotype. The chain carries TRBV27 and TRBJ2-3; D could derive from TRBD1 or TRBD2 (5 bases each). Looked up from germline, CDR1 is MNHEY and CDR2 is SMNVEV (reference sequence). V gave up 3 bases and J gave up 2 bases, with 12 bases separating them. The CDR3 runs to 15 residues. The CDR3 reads CASSLGVGATDTQYF. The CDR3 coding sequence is TGTGCCAGCAGTTTGGGGGTGGGCGCCACAGATACGCAGTATTTT.

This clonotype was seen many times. CDR3 residues: CASSYPGLAPDTQYF. In DNA form, the CDR3 reads TGTGCCAGCAGCTATCCGGGACTAGCGCCAGATACGCAGTATTTT. V gene TRBV7-9 combines with J gene TRBJ2-3; the match to TRBD2 covers 10 bases. The germline CDR1 and CDR2 sequences are SEHNR and FQNEAQ (reference sequence). V shed 4 bases and J 4 bases; nucleotides not matched to a gene: 5. This CDR3 is 15 amino acids long.

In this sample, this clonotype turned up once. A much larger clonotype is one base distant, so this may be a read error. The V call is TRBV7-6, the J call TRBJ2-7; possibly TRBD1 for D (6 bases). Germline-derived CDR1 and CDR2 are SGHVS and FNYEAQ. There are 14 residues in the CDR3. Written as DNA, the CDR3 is TGTGCCAGCGGCTTACAGGGAAACTCCTACGAGCAGTACTTC. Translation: CASGLQGNSYEQYF.

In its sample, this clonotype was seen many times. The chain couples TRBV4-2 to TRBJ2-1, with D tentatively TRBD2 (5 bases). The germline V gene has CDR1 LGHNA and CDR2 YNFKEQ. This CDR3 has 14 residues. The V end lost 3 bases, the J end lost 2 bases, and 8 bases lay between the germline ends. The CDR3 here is CASSQRTAYNEQFF. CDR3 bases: TGTGCCAGCAGCCAGCGGACTGCCTACAATGAGCAGTTCTTC.

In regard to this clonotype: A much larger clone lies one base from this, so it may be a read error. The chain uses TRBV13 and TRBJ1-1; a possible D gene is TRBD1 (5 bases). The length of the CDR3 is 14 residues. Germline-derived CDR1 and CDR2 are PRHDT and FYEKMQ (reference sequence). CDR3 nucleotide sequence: TGTGCCTGCAGCTCGGGACTGATGAACACTGAAGCTTTCTTT. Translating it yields CACSSGLMNTEAFF.

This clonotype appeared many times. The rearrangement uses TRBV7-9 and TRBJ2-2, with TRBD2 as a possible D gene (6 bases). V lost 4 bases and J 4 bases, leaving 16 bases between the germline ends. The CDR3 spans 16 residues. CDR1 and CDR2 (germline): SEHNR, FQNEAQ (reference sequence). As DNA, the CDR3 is TGTGCCAGCAGCTCCGCAGGGACTCGAGGCACCGGGGAGCTGTTTTTT. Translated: CASSSAGTRGTGELFF.

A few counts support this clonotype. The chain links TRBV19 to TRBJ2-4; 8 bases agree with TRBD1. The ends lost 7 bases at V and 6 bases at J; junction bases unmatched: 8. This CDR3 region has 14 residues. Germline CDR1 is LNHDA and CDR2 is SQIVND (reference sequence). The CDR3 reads CASKVVGQGNIQYF. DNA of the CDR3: TGTGCCAGTAAGGTAGTAGGACAGGGAAACATTCAGTACTTC.

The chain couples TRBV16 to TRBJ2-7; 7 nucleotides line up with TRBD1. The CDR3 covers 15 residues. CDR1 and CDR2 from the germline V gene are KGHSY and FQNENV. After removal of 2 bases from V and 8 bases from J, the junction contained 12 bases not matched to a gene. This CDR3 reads CASSQPADRLYKQYF. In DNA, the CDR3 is TGTGCCAGCAGCCAACCCGCGGACAGGCTATACAAGCAGTACTTC.

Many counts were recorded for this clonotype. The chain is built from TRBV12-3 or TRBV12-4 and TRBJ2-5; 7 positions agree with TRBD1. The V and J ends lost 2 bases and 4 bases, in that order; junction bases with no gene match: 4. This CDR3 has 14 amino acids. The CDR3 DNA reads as TGTGCCAGCAGTTTAAGAACAGGGGTAGAGACCCAGTACTTC. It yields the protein CASSLRTGVETQYF.

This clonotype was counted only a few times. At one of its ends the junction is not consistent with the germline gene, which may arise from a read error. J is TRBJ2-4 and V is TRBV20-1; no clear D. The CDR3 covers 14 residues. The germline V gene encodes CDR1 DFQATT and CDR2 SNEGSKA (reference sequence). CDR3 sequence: CSARDYSLENIQCF. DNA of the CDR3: TGCAGTGCTAGAGATTACTCTCTCGAAAACATTCAGTGCTTC.

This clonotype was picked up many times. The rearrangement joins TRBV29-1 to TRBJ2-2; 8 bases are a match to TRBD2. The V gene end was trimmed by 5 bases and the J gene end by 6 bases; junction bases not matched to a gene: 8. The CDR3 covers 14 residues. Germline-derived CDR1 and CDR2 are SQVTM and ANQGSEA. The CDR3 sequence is CSVLTGRASGELFF. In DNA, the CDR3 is TGCAGCGTTCTTACCGGGAGGGCCTCCGGGGAGCTGTTTTTT.

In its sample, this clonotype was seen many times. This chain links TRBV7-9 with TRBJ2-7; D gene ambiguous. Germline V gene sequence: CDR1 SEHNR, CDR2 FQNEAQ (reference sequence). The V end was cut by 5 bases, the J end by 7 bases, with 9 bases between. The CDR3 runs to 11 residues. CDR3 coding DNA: TGTGCCAGCAGCCCCGACCTGGAGCAGTACTTC. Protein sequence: CASSPDLEQYF.

CDR3 protein: CTGSRGQGDQPQHF. As DNA, the CDR3 is TGTACCGGCAGTCGCGGACAGGGCGATCAGCCCCAGCATTTT. The V and J genes are TRBV6-2 or TRBV6-3 and TRBJ1-5; 8 bases agree with TRBD1. The CDR3 loop spans 14 amino acids. Germline loops: CDR1 MNHEY, CDR2 SVGEGT.

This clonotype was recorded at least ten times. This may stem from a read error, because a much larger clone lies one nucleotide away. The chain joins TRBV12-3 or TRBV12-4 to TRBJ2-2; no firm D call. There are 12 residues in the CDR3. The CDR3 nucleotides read TGTGCCAGCAGTCCGAACGCCGGGGAGCTGTTTTTT. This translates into CASSPNAGELFF.

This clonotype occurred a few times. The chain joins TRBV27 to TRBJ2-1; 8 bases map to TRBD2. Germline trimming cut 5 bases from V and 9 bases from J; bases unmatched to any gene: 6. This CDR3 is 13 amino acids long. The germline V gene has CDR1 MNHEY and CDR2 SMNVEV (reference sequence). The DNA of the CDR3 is TGTGCCAGCAGTCCAGGACTAGCTTTTGAGCAGTTCTTC. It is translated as CASSPGLAFEQFF.

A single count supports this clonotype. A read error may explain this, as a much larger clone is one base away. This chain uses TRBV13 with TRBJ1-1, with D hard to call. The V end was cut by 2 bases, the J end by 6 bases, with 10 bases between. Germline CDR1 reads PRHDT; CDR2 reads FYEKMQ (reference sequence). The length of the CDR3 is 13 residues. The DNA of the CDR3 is TGTGCCAGCAGCTTACTCCACCGCTCTGAAGCTTTCTTT. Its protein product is CASSLLHRSEAFF.

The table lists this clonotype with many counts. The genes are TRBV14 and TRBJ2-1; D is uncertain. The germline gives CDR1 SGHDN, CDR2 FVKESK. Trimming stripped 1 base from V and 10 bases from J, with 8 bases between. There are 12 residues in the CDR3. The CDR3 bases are TGTGCCAGCAGCCAAGTAGGTTTGGAGCAGTTCTTC. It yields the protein CASSQVGLEQFF.

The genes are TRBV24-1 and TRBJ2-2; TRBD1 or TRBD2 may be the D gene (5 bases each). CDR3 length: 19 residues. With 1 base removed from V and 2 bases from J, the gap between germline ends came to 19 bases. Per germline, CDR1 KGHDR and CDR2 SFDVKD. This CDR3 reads CATSDLSAGRVINTGELFF. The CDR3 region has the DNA TGTGCCACCAGTGATTTAAGCGCGGGCAGGGTGATTAACACCGGGGAGCTGTTTTTT.

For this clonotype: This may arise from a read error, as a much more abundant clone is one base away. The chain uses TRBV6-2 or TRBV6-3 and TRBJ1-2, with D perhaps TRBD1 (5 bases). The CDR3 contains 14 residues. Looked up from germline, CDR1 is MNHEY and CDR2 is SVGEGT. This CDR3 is CASSTRRGDYGYAF. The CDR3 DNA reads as TGTGCCAGCAGTACCCGACGGGGGGACTATGGCTACGCCTTC.

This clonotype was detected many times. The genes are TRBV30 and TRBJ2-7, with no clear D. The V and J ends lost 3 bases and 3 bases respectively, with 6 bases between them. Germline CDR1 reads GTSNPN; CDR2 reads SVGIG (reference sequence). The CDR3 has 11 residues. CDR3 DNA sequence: TGTGCCTGGAGCCTGGTCTACGAGCAGTACTTC. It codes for CAWSLVYEQYF. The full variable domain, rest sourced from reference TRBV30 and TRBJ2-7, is SQTIHQWPATLVQPVGSPLSLECTVEGTSNPNLYWYRQAAGRGLQLLFYSVGIGQISSEVPQNLSASRPQDRQFILSSKKLLLSDSGFYLCAWSLVYEQYFGPGTRLTVT.

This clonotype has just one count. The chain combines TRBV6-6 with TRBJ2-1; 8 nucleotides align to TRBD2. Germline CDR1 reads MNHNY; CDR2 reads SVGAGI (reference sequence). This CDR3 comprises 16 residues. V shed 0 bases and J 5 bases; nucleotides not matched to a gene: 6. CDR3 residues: CASSYSVLAVNNEQFF. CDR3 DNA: TGTGCCAGCAGTTACTCAGTACTAGCGGTAAACAATGAGCAGTTCTTC.

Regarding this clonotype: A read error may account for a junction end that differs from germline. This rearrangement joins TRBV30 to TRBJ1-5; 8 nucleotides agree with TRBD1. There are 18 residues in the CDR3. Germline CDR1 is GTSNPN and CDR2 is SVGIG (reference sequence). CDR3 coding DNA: TGTGCCTGGAGTGTGGGGACAGGCCTCAAATATAGCAATCAGCCCCAGCGTTTT. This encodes CAWSVGTGLKYSNQPQRF.

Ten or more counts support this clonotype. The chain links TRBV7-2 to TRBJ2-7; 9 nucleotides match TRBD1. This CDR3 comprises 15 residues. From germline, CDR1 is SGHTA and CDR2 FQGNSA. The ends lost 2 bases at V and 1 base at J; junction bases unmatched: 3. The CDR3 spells CASSLSGQGSYEQYF. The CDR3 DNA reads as TGTGCCAGCAGCTTATCAGGACAGGGGTCCTACGAGCAGTACTTC.

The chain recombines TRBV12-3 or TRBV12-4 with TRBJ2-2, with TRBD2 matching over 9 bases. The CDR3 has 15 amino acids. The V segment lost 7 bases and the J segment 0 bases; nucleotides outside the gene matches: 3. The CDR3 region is CASIASGTNTGELFF. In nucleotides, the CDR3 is TGTGCCAGCATAGCTAGCGGGACGAACACCGGGGAGCTGTTTTTT.

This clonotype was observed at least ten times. CDR3 protein: CASSLSRGAFTEAFF. The CDR3 DNA reads TGTGCCAGCAGCTTATCGAGGGGCGCATTCACTGAAGCTTTCTTT. The J gene is TRBJ1-1, the V gene TRBV7-8; D perhaps matches TRBD1 (5 bases). The CDR3 has 15 residues. The germline V and J ends were trimmed by 2 bases and 4 bases, with 14 bases remaining between them. Per germline, CDR1 SGHVS and CDR2 FQNEAQ.

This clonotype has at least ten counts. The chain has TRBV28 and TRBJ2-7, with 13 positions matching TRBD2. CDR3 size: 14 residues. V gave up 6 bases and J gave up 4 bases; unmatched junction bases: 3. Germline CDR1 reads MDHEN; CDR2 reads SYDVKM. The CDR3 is CASRRTSGSYEQYF. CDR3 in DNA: TGTGCCAGCAGAAGGACTAGCGGGAGTTACGAGCAGTACTTC.

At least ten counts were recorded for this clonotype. CDR3 sequence (DNA): TGTGCCAGCAGAGGGATCCCGGATCAGCCCCAGCATTTT. It translates to CASRGIPDQPQHF. V is TRBV6-6 and J is TRBJ1-5; D gene ambiguous. Germline CDR1 MNHNY, CDR2 SVGAGI (reference sequence). CDR3 size: 13 residues. The V end was cut by 6 bases, the J end by 5 bases, with 11 bases between.

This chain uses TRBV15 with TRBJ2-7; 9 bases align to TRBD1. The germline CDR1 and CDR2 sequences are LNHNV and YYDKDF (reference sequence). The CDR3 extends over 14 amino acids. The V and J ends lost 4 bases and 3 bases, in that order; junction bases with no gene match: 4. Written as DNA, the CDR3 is TGTGCCACCAGCACCCGACAGGGGGGCTACGAGCAGTACTTC. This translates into CATSTRQGGYEQYF.